The next 30 T cell receptor beta chains were all read from a single sample in a study of cytomegalovirus exposure and HLA in healthy donors. The PCR ran on 60 Vbeta and 13 Jbeta primers. Profiling relied on immunoSEQ multiplex PCR, and the TCRdb table lists in-frame clones only, not all of them. Its table records tens of thousands of clones. The sequencing input was PBMCs. The receptors were sampled from a man aged 40-50 years in good health and CMV-seronegative.

The chain has TRBV30 and TRBJ2-7; 7 bases are shared with TRBD2. The ends lost 5 bases at V and 8 bases at J; junction bases unmatched: 9. Germline loops: CDR1 GTSNPN, CDR2 SVGIG (reference sequence). The CDR3 totals 12 residues. This CDR3 reads CAWGLGGEKQYF. The CDR3 nucleotides are TGTGCCTGGGGACTTGGGGGGGAGAAGCAGTACTTC.

The CDR3 loop is CASSVSGQRGGNEQFF. The CDR3 coding sequence is TGTGCCAGCAGCGTATCAGGCCAGCGGGGGGGCAATGAGCAGTTCTTC. The chain joins TRBV9 to TRBJ2-1; TRBD2 matches 10 bases. The CDR3 totals 16 residues. Trimming removed 1 base from V and 6 bases from J; junction bases left unmatched: 7. The V gene's germline CDR1 is SGDLS and CDR2 YYNGEE.

The CDR3 spells CASSGQVNTEAFF. As DNA, the CDR3 is TGTGCCAGTAGTGGACAGGTGAACACTGAAGCTTTCTTT. The V gene is TRBV19, the J gene TRBJ1-1, with TRBD1 matching over 7 bases. J lost 0 bases, V lost 5 bases, and 0 bases had no gene match. Germline V gene lookup returns CDR1 LNHDA and CDR2 SQIVND (reference sequence). CDR3 length equals 13 residues.

V and J are TRBV9 and TRBJ2-2; TRBD2 matches at 16 bases. Germline V lookup: CDR1 SGDLS, CDR2 YYNGEE. Trimming cost V 0 bases and J 5 bases; bases outside gene matches: 4. The CDR3 has 18 residues. CDR3 residues: CASSVVGTSGGGTGELFF. CDR3 sequence (DNA): TGTGCCAGCAGCGTAGTTGGGACTAGCGGGGGGGGTACCGGGGAGCTGTTTTTT.

The chain couples TRBV19 to TRBJ1-5, with 7 bases that match TRBD1. CDR3 length equals 14 residues. Trimming at V came to 6 bases and at J to 7 bases, leaving 9 bases not matched to a gene. The V gene's germline CDR1 is LNHDA and CDR2 SQIVND (reference sequence). The CDR3 spells CASRPTGDWQPQHF. Written as DNA, the CDR3 is TGTGCCAGTAGACCAACAGGGGACTGGCAGCCCCAGCATTTT.

The chain couples TRBV5-1 to TRBJ2-1, with 9 bases fitting TRBD1. Losses at the gene ends were 0 bases for V and 10 bases for J; bases not matched to a gene: 11. Germline V gene data show CDR1 as SGHRS and CDR2 as YFSETQ. The CDR3 contains 16 residues. This CDR3 is CASSLDTGTGREEQFF. CDR3 DNA sequence: TGCGCCAGCAGCTTGGACACCGGGACAGGGAGAGAGGAGCAGTTCTTC.

This chain uses TRBV5-1 with TRBJ2-3, with 9 bases identical to TRBD1. Germline CDR1 SGHRS, CDR2 YFSETQ. This CDR3 is built from 15 residues. The junction had 12 bases not matched to a gene; V was cut back by 6 bases and J by 7 bases. The CDR3 DNA sequence: TGCGCCAGCAATATTGACAGGGGGAACAGTTATACGCAGTATTTT. Translation: CASNIDRGNSYTQYF.

Comments on this clone: Other DNA sequences in the same sample also yield this CDR3. The chain is built from TRBV29-1 and TRBJ2-1; unclear D gene. V lost 5 bases to trimming and J lost 0 bases, with 8 bases between them. The CDR3 contains 13 residues. Germline-derived CDR1 and CDR2 are SQVTM and ANQGSEA. Here the CDR3 DNA reads TGCAGCGTTACGGTTAGCTCCTACAATGAGCAGTTCTTC. It translates to CSVTVSSYNEQFF.

The rearrangement links TRBV27 to TRBJ2-3; D possibly corresponds to TRBD1 (5 bases). Germline V gene lookup returns CDR1 MNHEY and CDR2 SMNVEV (reference sequence). The length of the CDR3 is 11 residues. V dropped 7 bases and J dropped 9 bases, with 11 bases sitting between them. The CDR3 loop is CASKQGMTQYF. In nucleotides, the CDR3 is TGTGCCAGCAAGCAGGGAATGACGCAGTATTTT.

The CDR3 nucleotides read TGTGCCACAGAGCCTTGGACAGATAGCAATCAGCCCCAGCATTTT. Translating it yields CATEPWTDSNQPQHF. The genes are TRBV19 and TRBJ1-5; weak D call: TRBD1 (6 bases). The germline V gene encodes CDR1 LNHDA and CDR2 SQIVND (reference sequence). CDR3 length equals 15 residues. The ends were cut back, 10 bases at V and 0 bases at J, with 16 bases in the middle.

V is TRBV7-9 and J is TRBJ2-5, with D possibly matching TRBD1 (5 bases). The CDR3 consists of 13 residues. In germline, CDR1 is SEHNR, CDR2 FQNEAQ (reference sequence). V was pared by 3 bases and J by 2 bases, with 7 bases between. The CDR3 here is CASSLTVQETQYF. CDR3 nucleotide sequence: TGTGCCAGCAGCTTGACAGTTCAAGAGACCCAGTACTTC.

The chain joins TRBV6-1 to TRBJ1-2; D possibly corresponds to TRBD1 (5 bases). The CDR3 loop spans 16 amino acids. The V end was cut by 1 base, the J end by 5 bases, with 17 bases between. Germline CDR1 and CDR2: MNHNS and SASEGT. CDR3 region: CASSEGGRVSDYGYTF. The CDR3 DNA follows: TGTGCCAGCAGTGAAGGCGGCAGGGTTTCGGATTATGGCTACACCTTC.

The gene calls are TRBV7-9 and TRBJ2-1; weak D call: TRBD1 (5 bases). The CDR3 runs 14 residues. Trimming pared 5 bases from V and 0 bases from J, leaving 8 bases between. Germline V lookup: CDR1 SEHNR, CDR2 FQNEAQ (reference sequence). Written as DNA, the CDR3 is TGTGCCAGCAGCCAGGGTAGCTCCTACAATGAGCAGTTCTTC. As protein: CASSQGSSYNEQFF.

This rearrangement joins TRBV9 to TRBJ2-1; TRBD2 matches at 11 bases. The CDR3 extends over 15 amino acids. V lost 3 bases and J lost 4; bases outside the gene matches: 3. Germline V CDR1 and CDR2: SGDLS, YYNGEE. CDR3 in amino acids: CASSAGLADYNEQFF. In DNA form, the CDR3 reads TGTGCCAGCAGCGCGGGACTAGCGGATTACAATGAGCAGTTCTTC. The complete variable domain, with remaining parts taken from reference TRBV9 and TRBJ2-1, reads DSGVTQTPKHLITATGQRVTLRCSPRSGDLSVYWYQQSLDQGLQFLIQYYNGEERAKGNILERFSAQQFPDLHSELNLSSLELGDSALYFCASSAGLADYNEQFFGPGTRLTVL.

The chain couples TRBV5-1 to TRBJ1-3; D unresolved. CDR3 length: 15 residues. V lost 1 base and J lost 0, with 8 bases in between. Germline CDR1 reads SGHRS; CDR2 reads YFSETQ. CDR3: CASSLHQNSGNTIYF. CDR3 coding DNA: TGCGCCAGCAGCTTGCATCAGAACTCTGGAAACACCATATATTTT.

The chain carries TRBV19 and TRBJ2-7; 7 bases map to TRBD1. V dropped 3 bases and J dropped 5; count of bases not matched to a gene: 10. The germline CDR1 and CDR2 sequences are LNHDA and SQIVND (reference sequence). The CDR3 covers 15 residues. This CDR3 is CASSIFRGISDEQYF. CDR3 in DNA: TGTGCCAGTAGTATTTTCAGGGGGATATCGGACGAGCAGTACTTC.

The gene calls are TRBV9 and TRBJ2-7; 7 nucleotides align to TRBD1. V was pared by 3 bases and J by 6 bases, with 6 bases of the junction left unmatched. The germline V gene has CDR1 SGDLS and CDR2 YYNGEE. The CDR3 sequence is 13 residues long. The CDR3 spells CASSEGALREQYF. The CDR3 DNA follows: TGTGCCAGCAGCGAGGGGGCTTTGCGCGAGCAGTACTTC.

The genes are TRBV19 and TRBJ2-7; 7 bases are shared with TRBD1. After removal of 5 bases from V and 3 bases from J, the junction contained 10 bases not matched to a gene. Germline V lookup: CDR1 LNHDA, CDR2 SQIVND (reference sequence). The CDR3 is 15 residues long. For the CDR3, the DNA is TGTGCCAGTAGTCCCGACAGGGAAAATCGCTACGAGCAGTACTTC. Its protein product is CASSPDRENRYEQYF.

The J gene is TRBJ2-1, the V gene TRBV5-1, with D possibly TRBD1 on 5 matching bases. The germline gives CDR1 SGHRS, CDR2 YFSETQ. This CDR3 contains 16 residues. With 4 bases removed from V and 8 bases from J, the gap between germline ends came to 22 bases. CDR3 DNA: TGCGCCAGCAGCCCAGAAAAGGTTCAGGGTCTGGATGAGCAGTTCTTC. Encoded protein: CASSPEKVQGLDEQFF.

The J gene is TRBJ2-7, the V gene TRBV6-4; TRBD2 matches at 13 bases. The CDR3 is made up of 17 amino acids. Germline V gives CDR1 MRHNA, CDR2 SNTAGT. Trimming took 8 bases from V and 4 from J; bases not matched to a gene: 14. DNA of the CDR3: TGTGCCAGCGAGCCGAAATTTCCGGGACTAGCGGGGTACGAGCAGTACTTC. It encodes CASEPKFPGLAGYEQYF.

V is TRBV9 and J is TRBJ2-7; 7 bases map to TRBD2. The germline V gene has CDR1 SGDLS and CDR2 YYNGEE. CDR3 size: 15 residues. The ends lost 4 bases at V and 4 bases at J; junction bases unmatched: 11. The CDR3 DNA reads TGTGCCAGCAGCCCGGGGAAGCGGGGTGGTTACGAGCAGTACTTC. Its protein product is CASSPGKRGGYEQYF. The full variable domain, rest sourced from reference TRBV9 and TRBJ2-7, is DSGVTQTPKHLITATGQRVTLRCSPRSGDLSVYWYQQSLDQGLQFLIQYYNGEERAKGNILERFSAQQFPDLHSELNLSSLELGDSALYFCASSPGKRGGYEQYFGPGTRLTVT.

J is TRBJ1-1 and V is TRBV9, with TRBD1 matching 8 bases. This CDR3 spans 13 amino acids. The ends lost 4 bases at V and 4 bases at J; junction bases unmatched: 3. Per the germline V gene, CDR1 is SGDLS and CDR2 is YYNGEE. CDR3 loop: CASSITGGTEAFF. CDR3 DNA: TGTGCCAGCAGCATTACAGGGGGCACTGAAGCTTTCTTT.

The chain links TRBV9 to TRBJ1-1, with a tentative D call TRBD1 (6 bases). V dropped 3 bases and J dropped 5 bases, with 11 bases sitting between them. The germline V gene encodes CDR1 SGDLS and CDR2 YYNGEE. This CDR3 is built from 13 residues. CDR3 protein: CASSAQGHTEAFF. The CDR3 DNA is TGTGCCAGCAGCGCGCAGGGGCATACTGAAGCTTTCTTT.

The V gene is TRBV5-1, the J gene TRBJ1-6; D is perhaps TRBD1 (5 bases). The CDR3 sequence is 15 residues long. Germline CDR1 and CDR2: SGHRS and YFSETQ. V was clipped by 4 bases and J by 3 bases, with 11 bases between them. CDR3: CASSPRGDYNSPLHF. The DNA for the CDR3 is TGCGCCAGCAGCCCCCGGGGGGACTATAATTCACCCCTCCACTTT. The full variable domain, completed using reference TRBV5-1 and TRBJ1-6, is KAGVTQTPRYLIKTRGQQVTLSCSPISGHRSVSWYQQTPGQGLQFLFEYFSETQRNKGNFPGRFSGRQFSNSRSEMNVSTLELGDSALYLCASSPRGDYNSPLHFGNGTRLTVT.

A remark on this clone: An end of the junction does not agree with germline; a read error may underlie this. This chain connects TRBV30 to TRBJ2-7, with 8 bases matching TRBD1. Germline CDR1 is GTSNPN and CDR2 is SVGIG (reference sequence). This CDR3 spans 15 amino acids. The CDR3 sequence: CAGSDTDRVNYEQYF. The CDR3 DNA is TGTGCCGGGAGCGATACGGACAGGGTCAACTACGAGCAGTACTTC.

This rearrangement joins TRBV7-3 to TRBJ1-1; D not certain. The CDR3 runs to 13 residues. V dropped 2 bases and J dropped 0 bases, with 4 bases sitting between them. The germline CDR1 and CDR2 sequences are SGHTA and FQGTGA. Here the CDR3 reads CASSLGMNTEAFF. The CDR3 DNA reads as TGTGCCAGCAGCTTAGGCATGAACACTGAAGCTTTCTTT. Supplemented by reference TRBV7-3 and TRBJ1-1, the full variable domain reads GAGVSQTPSNKVTEKGKYVELRCDPISGHTALYWYRQSLGQGPEFLIYFQGTGAADDSGLPNDRFFAVRPEGSVSTLKIQRTERGDSAVYLCASSLGMNTEAFFGQGTRLTVV.

This chain joins TRBV19 and TRBJ1-5; TRBD1 agrees at 8 bases. The CDR3 has 15 amino acids. Trimming at V came to 6 bases and at J to 0 bases, leaving 4 bases not matched to a gene. CDR1 is LNHDA, CDR2 SQIVND, per germline (reference sequence). The CDR3 is CASSGTGYSNQPQHF. CDR3 DNA: TGTGCCAGTAGCGGGACAGGATATAGCAATCAGCCCCAGCATTTT.

V usage is TRBV27 and J usage is TRBJ2-2; D perhaps matches TRBD1 (6 bases). CDR1 is MNHEY, CDR2 SMNVEV, per germline (reference sequence). This CDR3 contains 14 residues. The V gene lost 7 bases and the J gene lost 1 base, with 10 bases spanning the gap. CDR3 residues: CASTGQRNTGELFF. CDR3 DNA: TGTGCCAGCACAGGACAGAGGAACACCGGGGAGCTGTTTTTT.

The chain is built from TRBV28 and TRBJ1-1; 10 nucleotides match TRBD1. The V segment lost 6 bases and the J segment 6 bases; nucleotides outside the gene matches: 7. Germline CDR1 is MDHEN and CDR2 is SYDVKM. The CDR3 runs to 14 residues. The CDR3 nucleotides read TGTGCCAGCAGGACGACAGGGGGCTGGCCTGAAGCTTTCTTT. Encoded protein: CASRTTGGWPEAFF.

CDR3: CSVEEDSPEQYF. For the CDR3, the DNA is TGCAGCGTTGAAGAGGACAGCCCCGAGCAGTACTTC. The chain links TRBV29-1 to TRBJ2-7, with a tentative D call TRBD1 (6 bases). Looked up from germline, CDR1 is SQVTM and CDR2 is ANQGSEA. Trimming cost V 0 bases and J 6 bases, with 9 bases left between them. The CDR3 spans 12 residues.